This T cell receptor (beta chain) is drawn from a study of T cell changes during pregnancy in multiple sclerosis. Some clones are missing from TCRdb's copy, which holds only in-frame ones; the method was immunoSEQ multiplex PCR. Of tens of thousands of clones in the sample, about 90% were seen once. The origin of this receptor is a female donor with multiple sclerosis, enrolled in a pregnancy study. The sample was CD4+ T cells from peripheral blood mononuclear cells, taken before pregnancy.

The CDR3 nucleotides read TGCGCCAGCAGCCAAGCATCGGGACAGATGAACACTGAAGCTTTCTTT. Translation gives CASSQASGQMNTEAFF. The chain employs TRBV4-3 and TRBJ1-1; TRBD1 agrees at 7 bases. V lost 1 base to trimming and J lost 0 bases; unmatched junction nucleotides: 5. Germline lookup yields CDR1 LGHNA and CDR2 YSLEER. CDR3 length: 16 amino acids.